The next 17 T cell receptor beta chains were all read from a single sample in a study of blood T cell repertoires in COVID-19. Here immunoSEQ multiplex PCR was the method, and the copy in TCRdb shows in-frame clones only, minus some. This sample carries fewer than 120,000 clones, under 75% of them seen once, and the ten largest clones take about 8.3%. The sequenced sample was peripheral blood. The receptors were sampled from a woman between 55 and 75 years old with acute or convalescent COVID-19.

The rearrangement links TRBV5-1 to TRBJ2-7; D not resolved. CDR1 and CDR2 (germline): SGHRS, YFSETQ. This CDR3 region has 13 residues. Trimming shortened V by 1 base and J by 3 bases, and 8 bases separated the two germline ends. The CDR3 reads CASSLNSVYEQYF. DNA for the CDR3: TGCGCCAGCAGCTTGAATTCGGTCTACGAGCAGTACTTC.

The V gene is TRBV6-2 or TRBV6-3, the J gene TRBJ2-1; TRBD1 is a possible D gene (6 bases). Germline V gene sequence: CDR1 MNHEY, CDR2 SVGEGT. The CDR3 has 14 amino acids. With 6 bases removed from V and 0 bases from J, the gap between germline ends came to 9 bases. The DNA of the CDR3 is TGTGCCAGCAGCCGGGACAACTCCTACAATGAGCAGTTCTTC. This translates into CASSRDNSYNEQFF.

This chain uses TRBV21-1 with TRBJ2-1; TRBD2 reflects the table's D call only, with no check against the DNA. TRBV21-1 is a recognized pseudogene. This CDR3 region has 18 residues. The CDR3 DNA reads as TGTGCCAGCAGCAAAGTGGATCGGATACGGGGGTCGGACAATGAGCAGTTCTTC. This sequence encodes CASSKVDRIRGSDNEQFF.

Details on this clone: The same CDR3 arises from other DNA sequences in this sample as well. The rearrangement joins TRBV5-1 to TRBJ1-1; 7 bases agree with TRBD1. The CDR3 contains 14 residues. Germline V gene sequence: CDR1 SGHRS, CDR2 YFSETQ. V was clipped by 3 bases and J by 1 base; unmatched bases: 3. The CDR3 DNA reads TGCGCCAGCAGCTCTGGACAGGCGAACACTGAAGCTTTCTTT. Translation: CASSSGQANTEAFF.

The rearrangement links TRBV9 to TRBJ2-5; TRBD2 is a possible D gene (5 bases). CDR1 SGDLS and CDR2 YYNGEE come from the germline V gene. The CDR3 covers 15 residues. The germline V and J ends were trimmed by 2 bases and 4 bases, with 15 bases remaining between them. The CDR3 DNA sequence: TGTGCCAGCAGCGTCAGCCCTAGCTTAGGAGAGACCCAGTACTTC. It translates to CASSVSPSLGETQYF.

V and J are TRBV12-3 or TRBV12-4 and TRBJ1-1, with D unresolved. The length of the CDR3 is 12 residues. V lost 3 bases to trimming and J lost 6 bases, with 8 bases between them. CDR3 DNA: TGTGCCAGCAGTTTTTCGCCAGCTGAAGCTTTCTTT. As protein: CASSFSPAEAFF.

In its sample, this clone was seen a few times. The V and J genes are TRBV7-3 and TRBJ1-6, with D tentatively TRBD1 (5 bases). This CDR3 comprises 14 residues. V was pared by 5 bases and J by 4 bases, with 9 bases between. CDR1 and CDR2 from the germline V gene are SGHTA and FQGTGA. CDR3 coding DNA: TGTGCCAGCAGCCCGGGGACTTATAATTCACCCCTCCACTTT. It encodes CASSPGTYNSPLHF. Full variable domain (missing parts from reference TRBV7-3 and TRBJ1-6): GAGVSQTPSNKVTEKGKYVELRCDPISGHTALYWYRQSLGQGPEFLIYFQGTGAADDSGLPNDRFFAVRPEGSVSTLKIQRTERGDSAVYLCASSPGTYNSPLHFGNGTRLTVT.

This clone was counted at least ten times. The chain combines TRBV19 with TRBJ1-3, with D possibly TRBD1 on 5 matching bases. The V gene lost 6 bases and the J gene lost 4 bases, with 16 bases spanning the gap. This CDR3 contains 15 residues. CDR1 and CDR2 (germline): LNHDA, SQIVND (reference sequence). The DNA of the CDR3 is TGTGCCAGTAGCCGAGGAGACAGAGCGGGAAACACCATATATTTT. This codes for CASSRGDRAGNTIYF. The full variable domain, in which reference TRBV19 and TRBJ1-3 provide the parts outside the CDR3, is DGGITQSPKYLFRKEGQNVTLSCEQNLNHDAMYWYRQDPGQGLRLIYYSQIVNDFQKGDIAEGYSVSREKKESFPLTVTSAQKNPTAFYLCASSRGDRAGNTIYFGEGSWLTVV.

The rearrangement links TRBV19 to TRBJ2-3; D gene ambiguous. Looked up from germline, CDR1 is LNHDA and CDR2 is SQIVND (reference sequence). CDR3 length equals 16 residues. Trimming left V 5 bases short and J 4 bases short, with 19 bases between. The CDR3 nucleotides are TGTGCCAGTAGTCCGGCGCGGAACCGTCGGGCAGATACGCAGTATTTT. This translates into CASSPARNRRADTQYF. The variable domain in full, completed from reference TRBV19 and TRBJ2-3, reads DGGITQSPKYLFRKEGQNVTLSCEQNLNHDAMYWYRQDPGQGLRLIYYSQIVNDFQKGDIAEGYSVSREKKESFPLTVTSAQKNPTAFYLCASSPARNRRADTQYFGPGTRLTVL.

The chain links TRBV5-1 to TRBJ2-3; 9 bases align to TRBD2. CDR1 is SGHRS and CDR2 is YFSETQ in the germline V gene. V lost 1 base to trimming and J lost 0 bases; unmatched junction nucleotides: 6. There are 17 residues in the CDR3. The CDR3: CASSLSSGGASTDTQYF. The CDR3 DNA sequence: TGCGCCAGCAGCTTGAGTAGCGGGGGAGCTAGCACAGATACGCAGTATTTT.

This chain uses TRBV7-2 with TRBJ2-7, with TRBD2 matching 11 bases. The CDR3 is 16 residues long. Germline CDR1 reads SGHTA; CDR2 reads FQGNSA. V gave up 2 bases and J gave up 4 bases; unmatched junction bases: 7. CDR3 sequence (DNA): TGTGCCAGCAGCTTATTCCGTGGGACTAGCGGATACGAGCAGTACTTC. The encoded protein is CASSLFRGTSGYEQYF. The variable domain in full, with the rest retrieved from reference TRBV7-2 and TRBJ2-7, is GAGVSQSPSNKVTEKGKDVELRCDPISGHTALYWYRQSLGQGLEFLIYFQGNSAPDKSGLPSDRFSAERTGGSVSTLTIQRTQQEDSAVYLCASSLFRGTSGYEQYFGPGTRLTVT.

In its sample, this clone was seen a few times. V usage is TRBV5-1 and J usage is TRBJ2-1, with 8 bases aligning to TRBD2. Germline lookup yields CDR1 SGHRS and CDR2 YFSETQ. This CDR3 is built from 15 residues. Trimming removed 5 bases from V and 2 bases from J; junction bases left unmatched: 6. This chain's CDR3 is CASRGSLAAYNEQFF. The CDR3 DNA follows: TGCGCCAGCAGGGGTTCACTAGCGGCCTACAATGAGCAGTTCTTC.

The V gene is TRBV27, the J gene TRBJ2-4; 13 nucleotides match TRBD2. The trim removed 9 bases at V and 0 bases at J, leaving 14 bases unmatched. Per germline, CDR1 MNHEY and CDR2 SMNVEV (reference sequence). The CDR3 runs to 19 residues. The CDR3 DNA follows: TGTGCCAGACGACAAAAGGGGACTAGCGGGGCACTAGCCAAAAACATTCAGTACTTC. It encodes CARRQKGTSGALAKNIQYF.

V and J are TRBV5-4 and TRBJ2-3; 12 bases are shared with TRBD2. The CDR3 contains 19 residues. Germline CDR1 SGHNT, CDR2 YYREEE (reference sequence). V dropped 6 bases and J dropped 3; count of bases not matched to a gene: 17. The CDR3 spells CASTLSRTSGDGWTDTQYF. The CDR3 region has the DNA TGTGCCAGCACCCTCTCCCGGACTAGCGGGGATGGTTGGACAGATACGCAGTATTTT.

The sample holds a few counts of this clone. The rearrangement links TRBV5-4 to TRBJ1-2; 10 positions agree with TRBD1. The CDR3 covers 15 residues. The V gene's germline CDR1 is SGHNT and CDR2 YYREEE (reference sequence). Unmatched junction bases numbered 3, after V lost 3 bases and J lost 1 base. CDR3 region: CASSSGTGVNYGYTF. The DNA for the CDR3 is TGTGCCAGCAGCTCCGGGACAGGGGTTAACTATGGCTACACCTTC.

This clone was observed a handful of times. The gene calls are TRBV7-3 and TRBJ1-6; D remains unclear. This CDR3 contains 14 residues. The germline gives CDR1 SGHTA, CDR2 FQGTGA. The V end lost 0 bases, the J end lost 7 bases, and 7 bases lay between the germline ends. In nucleotides, the CDR3 is TGTGCCAGCAGCTTAACGTACGGGAATTCACCCCTCCACTTT. Protein sequence: CASSLTYGNSPLHF.

The chain uses TRBV24-1 and TRBJ1-2; possibly TRBD1 for D (5 bases). Germline CDR1 is KGHDR and CDR2 is SFDVKD. V was cut by 9 bases and J by 0 bases, with 10 bases left in between. CDR3 length equals 13 residues. CDR3 DNA sequence: TGTGCCACCGCGGGGACGGCTAACTATGGCTACACCTTC. The encoded protein is CATAGTANYGYTF.